This T cell receptor beta chain was found in a study of radiation and T cells in renal cell carcinoma. Study details: Nephrectomy followed 15 Gy stereotactic body radiation by 4 weeks.

This sample's time point: baseline pretreatment blood. Stated treatment: 15 Gy SBRT to primary tumor, nephrectomy 4 weeks later. Radiation-treated patients gave blood at baseline, week 2 and week 4. The patient's renal cell carcinoma had clear cell pathology. This clone has only a few counts. Antigen unknown. Study outcomes and limitations: Top tumor clonotypes rose in blood 2 weeks post-radiation, then contracted.

Assay used: immunoSEQ multiplex PCR; TCRdb lists only in-frame clones, some missing. This table has 140,000 to 150,000 clones, about 85% appearing once. This receptor was identified in a woman aged 70-85 years with renal cell carcinoma. The sequencing here drew on blood, taken from a patient whose treatment included radiotherapy and nephrectomy.

The CDR3 DNA follows: TGTGCCAGCAGGCCCGACATCTTAGATCAGCCCCAGCATTTT. The encoded protein is CASRPDILDQPQHF. V gene TRBV6-6 combines with J gene TRBJ1-5; D uncertain. The CDR3 runs to 14 residues. Germline V lookup: CDR1 MNHNY, CDR2 SVGAGI (reference sequence). Trimming left V 6 bases short and J 5 bases short, with 14 bases between.